A few counts support the clone carrying this TCR beta chain. Antigen: not known. The data were taken from a study of T cell clonotyping in hematopoietic cell transplantation. Study information: Recipient samples before transplant were obtained post-cytoreduction.

Findings and caveats of the study: Graft donor and pretransplant recipient Inverse Simpson Index values predicted broader posttransplant TCR diversity. Few recipient clonotypes overlapped donors; over 97% were de novo at given depth.

The time point here: recipient sample about 28 days before transplant, after cytoreduction. Repertoires were generated with immunoSEQ multiplex PCR, while TCRdb's copy carries only in-frame clones and drops some. Here the sample spans 15,000 to 20,000 clones, 60% to 85% being singletons. The V end lost 3 bases, the J end lost 5 bases, and 1 base lay between the germline ends. Germline assignment: CDR1 ENHRY and CDR2 SYGVKD. This CDR3 is 10 amino acids long. This receptor was taken from a man in his sixties with acute myeloid leukemia. Some clones in this sample may be carry-over from other donors' samples. This material consisted of peripheral blood mononuclear cells, taken before stem cell transplant. The chain employs TRBV10-3 and TRBJ2-5; no clear D. The CDR3 coding sequence is TGTGCCATCAGTGATGAGACCCAGTACTTC. Translated, it gives CAISDETQYF.